This T cell receptor (beta chain) was sequenced during a study of blood T cells in healthy people across ages. General study points: Whereas aged donors had fewer naive CD4+ cells, long-lived donors had more of them and higher diversity.

Remarks on this clonotype: Its antigen is not known.

Through a sample-barcoded 5' primer and a J-beta primer mix, a second PCR was run for 7 to 11 cycles. In TCRdb, the 5' RACE reads were re-called with MiXCR into one record per CDR3 protein. The data contain about 600,000 distinct CDR3 sequences, 40% to 50% of them singletons. The CDR3 covers 15 residues. J gave up 6 bases and V 3 bases, and 9 bases lay outside the gene matches. Germline V gene lookup returns CDR1 SEHNR and CDR2 FQNEAQ (reference sequence). J is TRBJ1-2 and V is TRBV7-9; the match to TRBD1 covers 8 bases. The sequenced sample consisted of blood. The source is a man older than 75 in good health. CDR3 sequence (DNA): TGTGCCAGCAGCTTGACCCTAGCAGGGGGCGATGGCTACACCTTC. Its translation: CASSLTLAGGDGYTF.